This T cell receptor (beta chain) appears in the sequencing data of a study of radiotherapy plus CTLA-4 blockade in lung cancer. Study at large: Of all patients, 15% to 20% responded objectively and roughly 31% showed disease control. Study-level results: In blood, after radiotherapy plus ipilimumab, tumor-derived TCR clones expanded. The best prediction of response reportedly came from early blood T cell clone dynamics, with interferon-beta.

The repertoire was sequenced with immunoSEQ multiplex PCR; TCRdb's copy has only in-frame clones and lacks some. This table holds about 110,000 clones, over 65% found once. Remarks on this clone: Its antigen remains unknown.

V was clipped by 6 bases and J by 3 bases; unmatched bases: 4. CDR1 and CDR2 from the germline V gene are MNHNS and SASEGT. The CDR3 is 13 residues long. It was focal radiation plus CTLA-4 blockade with ipilimumab that patients with chemo-refractory metastatic non-small-cell lung cancer received. This TCR came from a human donor with non-small cell lung cancer that progressed on radiotherapy plus ipilimumab. Some clones in this sample may be carry-over from other donors' samples. This chain uses TRBV6-1 with TRBJ1-2; 7 positions agree with TRBD1. Sequences were derived from peripheral blood, sampled from a patient treated with radiotherapy plus ipilimumab. As DNA, the CDR3 is TGTGCCAGCAGCCAAGGACAGGACTATGGCTACACCTTC. Its translation: CASSQGQDYGYTF.